These 32 T cell receptor beta chains originate from one sample sequenced in a study of response to subunit inactivated influenza vaccine. Using its own MiXCR run on the RT-PCR reads, TCRdb lists one record per CDR3 protein. The data contain approximately 500,000 distinct CDR3 sequences, 13% of them singletons. The specimen comprised PBMCs from blood, sampled about 40 days after vaccination. The receptor source for this set is a man over 45 who received an inactivated influenza vaccine.

With regard to this clonotype: The junction and the germline gene differ at one end; a read error may be behind it. This chain connects TRBV3-1 to TRBJ1-1; TRBD1 is a possible D gene (6 bases). The germline V gene encodes CDR1 LGHDT and CDR2 YNNKEL (reference sequence). This CDR3 has 15 amino acids. CDR3 sequence: CASTQAGGARTEAFF. As DNA, the CDR3 is TGTGCCAGCACCCAAGCCGGGGGGGCGAGGACTGAAGCTTTCTTT.

V is TRBV5-1 and J is TRBJ1-1; D call uncertain. CDR1 is SGHRS and CDR2 is YFSETQ in the germline V gene. This CDR3 comprises 12 residues. Trimming stripped 6 bases from V and 1 base from J, with 7 bases between. The CDR3 sequence: CASKVGNTEAFF. DNA of the CDR3: TGCGCCAGCAAAGTAGGGAACACTGAAGCTTTCTTT.

This clonotype was counted between two and nine times. The chain links TRBV5-6 to TRBJ2-7, with D perhaps matching TRBD1 (6 bases). The CDR3 is 14 residues long. Trimming removed 4 bases from V and 3 bases from J, with 14 bases in between. The V gene's germline CDR1 is SGHDT and CDR2 YYEEEE. The DNA of the CDR3 is TGTGCCAGCAGCCTAACCGGGACACACTACGAGCAGTACTTC. Its protein product is CASSLTGTHYEQYF.

Concerning this clonotype: The junction does not match germline at one end; this may be a read error. The chain recombines TRBV2 with TRBJ2-2; possibly TRBD2 for D (5 bases). The CDR3 is 12 amino acids. In germline, CDR1 is SNHLY, CDR2 FYNNEI. DNA for the CDR3: TGTTCCAGCAGTGAGGGTACCGGGGAGCTGTTTTTT. Its translation: CSSSEGTGELFF.

The sample holds a few counts of this clonotype. V is TRBV20-1 and J is TRBJ1-1, with D tentatively TRBD1 (5 bases). Germline assignment: CDR1 DFQATT and CDR2 SNEGSKA (reference sequence). The V gene lost 0 bases and the J gene lost 6 bases, with 17 bases spanning the gap. The CDR3 totals 15 residues. The CDR3 here is CSARDSGGGRAEAFF. The CDR3 DNA reads TGCAGTGCTAGAGATTCTGGGGGGGGTCGCGCTGAAGCTTTCTTT.

J is TRBJ2-3 and V is TRBV11-1; D remains unclear. Trimming pared 5 bases from V and 3 bases from J, leaving 9 bases between. Germline assignment: CDR1 SGHAT and CDR2 FQDESV (reference sequence). The CDR3 covers 13 residues. The CDR3 coding sequence is TGTGCCAGCAGCCCCGAGAGGACAGATACGCAGTATTTT. Translation: CASSPERTDTQYF.

This chain uses TRBV5-5 with TRBJ1-3; D remains ambiguous. Germline CDR1 SGHKS, CDR2 YYEKEE (reference sequence). V was pared by 0 bases and J by 1 base, with 11 bases between. This CDR3 is 16 amino acids long. DNA for the CDR3: TGTGCCAGCAGCTTGGTGTGGGGAGAGTCTGGAAACACCATATATTTT. It encodes CASSLVWGESGNTIYF.

This clonotype was detected ten times or more. This CDR3 is CASRSYRETGELFF. The CDR3 coding sequence is TGTGCCAGCAGGAGCTACAGGGAAACCGGGGAGCTGTTTTTT. This rearrangement joins TRBV7-2 to TRBJ2-2; a weak D match, TRBD1 (6 bases). This CDR3 spans 14 amino acids. CDR1 is SGHTA and CDR2 is FQGNSA in the germline V gene. The V gene lost 6 bases and the J gene lost 5 bases, with 13 bases spanning the gap.

This clonotype was seen repeatedly, ten times or more. The V gene is TRBV7-2, the J gene TRBJ1-4; possibly TRBD1 for D (5 bases). V lost 2 bases and J lost 6, with 13 bases in between. The CDR3 totals 15 residues. Germline-derived CDR1 and CDR2 are SGHTA and FQGNSA. The CDR3 DNA is TGTGCCAGCAGCTTACGTCTCGGGGGGTATGAAAAACTGTTTTTT. Translating gives CASSLRLGGYEKLFF. Full variable domain (missing parts from reference TRBV7-2 and TRBJ1-4): GAGVSQSPSNKVTEKGKDVELRCDPISGHTALYWYRQSLGQGLEFLIYFQGNSAPDKSGLPSDRFSAERTGGSVSTLTIQRTQQEDSAVYLCASSLRLGGYEKLFFGSGTQLSVL.

In its sample, this clonotype was seen many times. The V and J genes are TRBV7-9 and TRBJ2-2; D may correspond to TRBD1 or TRBD2 (5 bases each). The V end lost 5 bases, the J end lost 0 bases, and 10 bases lay between the germline ends. This CDR3 region has 15 residues. Germline assignment: CDR1 SEHNR and CDR2 FQNEAQ (reference sequence). The CDR3 coding sequence is TGTGCCAGCAGCAGAGGGACGGCGAACACCGGGGAGCTGTTTTTT. Translated, it gives CASSRGTANTGELFF.

V usage is TRBV9 and J usage is TRBJ1-3; no definite D call. CDR1 is SGDLS, CDR2 YYNGEE, per germline. The CDR3 spans 14 residues. V gave up 0 bases and J gave up 4 bases, with 8 bases separating them. The CDR3 nucleotides read TGTGCCAGCAGCGTAGAGTACGGGGGAAACACCATATATTTT. Its protein product is CASSVEYGGNTIYF.

The genes are TRBV7-3 and TRBJ2-1; 9 bases are shared with TRBD2. This CDR3 spans 15 amino acids. Germline-derived CDR1 and CDR2 are SGHTA and FQGTGA. The V gene end was trimmed by 1 base and the J gene end by 7 bases; junction bases not matched to a gene: 5. The CDR3 nucleotides read TGTGCCAGCAGCTTAATTAGCGGGAGTAGGAATGAGCAGTTCTTC. It specifies CASSLISGSRNEQFF.

This clonotype was seen a single time. This sequence joins TRBV6-2 or TRBV6-3 and TRBJ2-3; no clear D. CDR3 length equals 16 residues. CDR1 is MNHEY, CDR2 SVGEGT, per germline. Trimming stripped 2 bases from V and 3 bases from J, with 15 bases between. CDR3 protein: CASSYHPGLKTDTQYF. Written as DNA, the CDR3 is TGTGCCAGCAGTTACCACCCTGGGCTTAAGACAGATACGCAGTATTTT.

The chain carries TRBV12-3 or TRBV12-4 and TRBJ2-7; possible D gene TRBD2, 7 bases. This CDR3 comprises 14 residues. Trimming removed 2 bases from V and 5 bases from J, with 13 bases in between. For the CDR3, the DNA is TGTGCCAGCAGTTTAAGCGGAGGGGGGGACGAGCAGTACTTC. The encoded protein is CASSLSGGGDEQYF.

CDR3 amino acids: CASSLRERETQYF. DNA of the CDR3: TGCGCCAGCAGCTTGCGGGAGCGCGAGACCCAGTACTTC. The chain joins TRBV5-1 to TRBJ2-5; weak D call: TRBD2 (6 bases). V was cut by 1 base and J by 5 bases, with 9 bases left in between. The CDR3 sequence is 13 residues long. From germline, CDR1 is SGHRS and CDR2 YFSETQ.

There are a few counts of this clonotype. J is TRBJ2-7 and V is TRBV7-2, with TRBD2 matching 7 bases. This CDR3 has 15 residues. CDR1 is SGHTA, CDR2 FQGNSA, per germline. The trim removed 1 base at V and 6 bases at J, leaving 9 bases unmatched. The CDR3 sequence is CASSLGPGREFEQYF. The CDR3 DNA is TGTGCCAGCAGCTTAGGCCCCGGGCGGGAGTTCGAGCAGTACTTC.

The chain carries TRBV5-1 and TRBJ2-7; no firm D call. Germline V gene lookup returns CDR1 SGHRS and CDR2 YFSETQ. Trimming left V 4 bases short and J 3 bases short, with 11 bases between. This CDR3 contains 13 residues. CDR3 DNA: TGCGCCAGCAGCGTGGGAAATAGCTACGAGCAGTACTTC. Its translation: CASSVGNSYEQYF.

The V call is TRBV7-9, the J call TRBJ2-1; 9 positions agree with TRBD2. This CDR3 region has 12 residues. Germline CDR1 SEHNR, CDR2 FQNEAQ (reference sequence). Germline trimming cut 0 bases from V and 14 bases from J; bases unmatched to any gene: 2. The CDR3 here is CASSLAGTSKFF. CDR3 coding DNA: TGTGCCAGCAGCTTAGCCGGGACTAGCAAGTTCTTC.

This clonotype was recorded at least ten times. V and J are TRBV5-6 and TRBJ2-1; D gene unclear. The CDR3 totals 13 residues. The ends were cut back, 4 bases at V and 4 bases at J, with 9 bases in the middle. The germline V gene has CDR1 SGHDT and CDR2 YYEEEE. The CDR3 bases are TGTGCCAGCAGCGGAGTAGTATACAATGAGCAGTTCTTC. Protein sequence: CASSGVVYNEQFF.

This chain uses TRBV7-3 with TRBJ2-1, with TRBD2 matching 10 bases. After removal of 2 bases from V and 0 bases from J, the junction contained 13 bases not matched to a gene. Germline lookup yields CDR1 SGHTA and CDR2 FQGTGA. CDR3 size: 20 residues. CDR3 coding DNA: TGTGCCAGCAGCTTACTGCCTAGCGGGAGTGTAGGGAGCTCCTACAATGAGCAGTTCTTC. This encodes CASSLLPSGSVGSSYNEQFF.

The chain couples TRBV20-1 to TRBJ2-5, with D perhaps TRBD2 (7 bases). The CDR3 contains 14 residues. V shed 3 bases and J shed 8 bases, with 19 bases lying between them. Per the germline V gene, CDR1 is DFQATT and CDR2 is SNEGSKA (reference sequence). The CDR3 loop is CSASGGGGQATQYF. The DNA for the CDR3 is TGCAGTGCTAGTGGAGGGGGGGGTCAGGCTACCCAGTACTTC.

This clonotype appeared a few times. This rearrangement joins TRBV6-2 or TRBV6-3 to TRBJ2-5; perhaps TRBD2 as D (6 bases). Germline assignment: CDR1 MNHEY and CDR2 SVGEGT. V lost 6 bases and J 2 bases, leaving 13 bases between the germline ends. The CDR3 is made up of 14 amino acids. CDR3 loop: CASREGGLQETQYF. The CDR3 DNA reads as TGTGCCAGCAGGGAGGGAGGATTACAAGAGACCCAGTACTTC.

This clonotype showed up many times. V is TRBV20-1 and J is TRBJ2-7; possible D gene TRBD2, 6 bases. CDR3 length: 18 amino acids. Germline values: CDR1 DFQATT, CDR2 SNEGSKA (reference sequence). Trimming took 1 base from V and 0 from J, leaving 22 bases between them. The CDR3: CSARVIAANLRSSYEQYF. CDR3 DNA: TGCAGTGCTAGAGTAATAGCGGCAAACCTAAGGAGCTCCTACGAGCAGTACTTC.

This clonotype was seen only a few times. This chain links TRBV5-6 with TRBJ2-2, with a weak D call TRBD2 (5 bases). V was clipped by 2 bases and J by 1 base, with 15 bases between them. This CDR3 is built from 17 residues. Germline assignment: CDR1 SGHDT and CDR2 YYEEEE. The CDR3 spells CASSFIGRTENTGELFF. The CDR3 DNA reads as TGTGCCAGCAGCTTCATTGGGCGGACTGAGAACACCGGGGAGCTGTTTTTT.

CDR3 region: CASSDRADNQPQHF. As DNA, the CDR3 is TGTGCCAGCAGTGACAGGGCAGACAATCAGCCCCAGCATTTT. This chain connects TRBV2 to TRBJ1-5, with D tentatively TRBD1 (5 bases). Germline CDR1 and CDR2: SNHLY and FYNNEI. This CDR3 is 14 amino acids long. V was pared by 3 bases and J by 3 bases, with 9 bases between.

A few counts support this clonotype. CDR3 sequence reads: CAWMSRRNYGYTF. CDR3 nucleotide sequence: TGTGCCTGGATGTCACGGCGGAACTATGGCTACACCTTC. V gene TRBV30 combines with J gene TRBJ1-2; no reliable D call. CDR3 length: 13 residues. With 4 bases removed from V and 2 bases from J, the gap between germline ends came to 11 bases. The germline V gene encodes CDR1 GTSNPN and CDR2 SVGIG (reference sequence).

In its sample, this clonotype was seen many times. CDR3 amino acids: CSADGTADTQYF. For the CDR3, the DNA is TGCAGTGCGGACGGGACAGCAGATACGCAGTATTTT. The V call is TRBV20-1, the J call TRBJ2-3; 7 nucleotides agree with TRBD1. J lost 4 bases, V lost 6 bases, and 4 bases had no gene match. The CDR3 has 12 amino acids. The germline CDR1 and CDR2 sequences are DFQATT and SNEGSKA (reference sequence).

The CDR3 DNA reads as TGTGCCAGCAGGTCTAGGGCCCAAAGCAATCAGCCCCAGCATTTT. Residues: CASRSRAQSNQPQHF. This chain joins TRBV12-3 or TRBV12-4 and TRBJ1-5; D gene ambiguous. V dropped 6 bases and J dropped 1 base, with 13 bases sitting between them. This CDR3 region has 15 residues.

This clonotype was counted only a few times. The chain is built from TRBV4-3 and TRBJ2-7, with 10 bases lining up with TRBD2. V lost 2 bases and J lost 4; bases outside the gene matches: 11. Germline loops: CDR1 LGHNA, CDR2 YSLEER. This CDR3 region has 17 residues. The DNA of the CDR3 is TGCGCCAGCAGCCAAAACCCGTCAGCGGGGGGGTTGTACGAGCAGTACTTC. Amino acids: CASSQNPSAGGLYEQYF.

The CDR3 bases are TGTGCCAGCAGCTGGGACCCAGACACGTCCACAGATACGCAGTATTTT. Amino acid sequence: CASSWDPDTSTDTQYF. The chain uses TRBV7-2 and TRBJ2-3; the D gene could be TRBD1 or TRBD2 (5 bases each). CDR1 and CDR2 from the germline V gene are SGHTA and FQGNSA. The CDR3 covers 16 residues. Between the trimmed V and J ends, which lost 4 bases and 2 bases, there was a span of 16 bases. The variable domain in full, with the rest retrieved from reference TRBV7-2 and TRBJ2-3, is GAGVSQSPSNKVTEKGKDVELRCDPISGHTALYWYRQSLGQGLEFLIYFQGNSAPDKSGLPSDRFSAERTGGSVSTLTIQRTQQEDSAVYLCASSWDPDTSTDTQYFGPGTRLTVL.

The rearrangement links TRBV5-1 to TRBJ1-1, with 7 bases lining up with TRBD1. CDR1 is SGHRS, CDR2 YFSETQ, per germline. The CDR3 has 15 residues. V lost 0 bases to trimming and J lost 4 bases; unmatched junction nucleotides: 6. DNA of the CDR3: TGCGCCAGCAGCTTGGTGGGACAGTTTCGCACTGAAGCTTTCTTT. Translation: CASSLVGQFRTEAFF.

The count of this clonotype is one. DNA for the CDR3: TGTGCCAGCAGTGAAGAGGCCTACAGAGTTGGCGAGCAGTACTTC. Translation gives CASSEEAYRVGEQYF. J is TRBJ2-7 and V is TRBV6-1; D unclear. This CDR3 comprises 15 residues. Deletions cut 1 base from V and 6 bases from J, with 16 bases between. The germline V gene has CDR1 MNHNS and CDR2 SASEGT.